This TCR beta chain came from a study of blood T cells in healthy people across ages. A second PCR of about 7 to 12 cycles used a sample-barcoded 5' primer and a J-beta primer mix. Each cDNA molecule was tagged by a template-switch adaptor that had 12 random nucleotides. TCRdb re-derived calls from the 5' RACE reads in MiXCR, one entry per CDR3 protein. The data show fewer than 750,000 distinct CDR3 sequences, with roughly 48% seen just once and around 23% held by the top ten. Per germline, CDR1 LGHDT and CDR2 YNNKEL (reference sequence). The CDR3 has 14 residues. V was trimmed by 4 bases and J by 10 bases, leaving 17 bases between them. Notes on this clonotype: The antigen remains unidentified.

Points from the study as a whole: Naive T cell percentage showed a strong correlation with TCR beta diversity. TCR beta diversity, measured per million T cells, fell in a roughly linear way with age.

The sequenced sample was blood. V gene TRBV3-1 combines with J gene TRBJ2-1; D is unclear. The TCR sequence derives from a man at least 80 years old in good health. DNA of the CDR3: TGTGCCAGCAGCCTCAAGACGGTTTCGAGCGAGCAGTTCTTC. Translating gives CASSLKTVSSEQFF.